Listed below are T cell receptor beta chains from one sample, sequenced in a study of PD-L1 blockade in urothelial cancer. Method: immunoSEQ multiplex PCR; TCRdb's copy keeps in-frame clones and lacks some. The sample yields 38,000 or so clones, around 83% seen once. The specimen was PBMCs, collected around atezolizumab (anti-PD-L1) treatment. The receptors stem from a man between 60 and 70 years old with urothelial cancer. CDR3s include the opening cysteine and the closing phenylalanine or tryptophan. A D gene is named only where the DNA matches it firmly. Not all rows give a size; the values are once, few, many and, for expanded clones, a class.

V	D	size	J	CDR3	DNA
TRBV7-8	TRBD2	-	TRBJ2-3	CASSFDPGLAGVLSDTQYF	TGTGCCAGCAGCTTTGACCCGGGACTAGCGGGAGTTCTGTCAGATACGCAGTATTTT
TRBV19	-	-	TRBJ1-2	CASSIDGRSYGYTF	TGTGCCAGTAGTATAGATGGCAGATCTTATGGCTACACCTTC
TRBV10-1	-	-	TRBJ2-7	CASSESPPYEQYF	TGCGCCAGCAGTGAGTCCCCCCCGTACGAGCAGTACTTC
TRBV19	TRBD1	-	TRBJ2-2	CASSKGTGFPGELFF	TGTGCCAGTAGTAAGGGGACAGGGTTCCCCGGGGAGCTGTTTTTT
TRBV11-2	-	-	TRBJ2-7	CASSSRRERDSYEQYF	TGTGCCAGCAGCTCCCGCCGAGAACGGGACTCCTACGAGCAGTACTTC
TRBV5-1	-	-	TRBJ2-7	CASSGGWEGDEQYF	TGCGCCAGCAGCGGCGGGTGGGAGGGGGACGAGCAGTACTTC
TRBV5-1	TRBD2	-	TRBJ2-7	CASSPGGQGGYEQYF	TGCGCCAGCAGCCCGGGAGGCCAGGGCGGCTACGAGCAGTACTTC
TRBV7-2	TRBD2	-	TRBJ2-5	CASSLKSGRAANIQETQYF	TGTGCCAGCAGCTTAAAGTCCGGGAGGGCCGCAAACATACAAGAGACCCAGTACTTC
TRBV13	TRBD1	-	TRBJ1-4	CASSFRRTGLSEKLFF	TGTGCCAGCAGCTTTCGCCGGACAGGTCTAAGTGAAAAACTGTTTTTT
TRBV2	TRBD1	-	TRBJ1-1	CASRGTGYTEAFF	TGTGCCAGCAGGGGGACAGGCTACACTGAAGCTTTCTTT
TRBV29-1	TRBD1	few	TRBJ2-5	CSVGWTGEAQETQYF	TGCAGCGTCGGGTGGACAGGGGAAGCCCAAGAGACCCAGTACTTC
TRBV5-4	TRBD1	-	TRBJ2-2	CASSGPTGGLSGELFF	TGTGCCAGCAGCGGCCCGACAGGGGGTCTAAGCGGGGAGCTGTTTTTT
TRBV6-5	-	-	TRBJ2-7	CASSRGTPYEQYF	TGTGCCAGCAGTAGAGGCACCCCCTACGAGCAGTACTTC
TRBV6-5	TRBD1	-	TRBJ1-1	CASSYSTGDEAFF	TGTGCCAGCAGTTACTCAACAGGGGATGAAGCTTTCTTT
TRBV6-1	-	-	TRBJ1-2	CASSAEKYYGYTF	TGTGCCAGCAGTGCTGAGAAGTACTATGGCTACACCTTC
TRBV27	TRBD1	few	TRBJ1-2	CASSLMAGGSYGYTF	TGTGCCAGCAGTTTAATGGCAGGGGGCAGCTATGGCTACACCTTC
TRBV7-2	TRBD1	-	TRBJ2-1	CASQGDRTISEQFF	TGTGCCTCCCAGGGGGACAGGACAATATCCGAGCAGTTCTTC
TRBV5-6	-	-	TRBJ1-4	CASSRLEVPGGNEKLFF	TGTGCCAGCAGCCGGCTGGAGGTACCGGGTGGTAATGAAAAACTGTTTTTT
TRBV6-1	TRBD2	-	TRBJ2-7	CASINKRDGYYEQYF	TGTGCCAGCATTAATAAGCGGGACGGGTACTACGAGCAGTACTTC
TRBV2	TRBD2	-	TRBJ2-1	CASSIAGVTYNEQFF	TGTGCCAGCAGTATAGCGGGAGTAACCTACAATGAGCAGTTCTTC
TRBV28	-	-	TRBJ2-7	CASTDSRRPYEQYF	TGTGCCAGCACCGACAGCCGCCGCCCCTACGAGCAGTACTTC
TRBV11-2	-	-	TRBJ2-5	CASSARETQYF	TGTGCCAGCAGCGCGCGGGAGACCCAGTACTTC
TRBV14	TRBD1	-	TRBJ2-7	CASSQDPRVTGVGEQYF	TGTGCCAGCAGCCAAGATCCTCGCGTAACAGGGGTGGGTGAGCAGTACTTC
TRBV27	TRBD2	few	TRBJ2-2	CASSTTLLAGVTGELFF	TGTGCCAGCAGTACCACTCTTCTAGCGGGAGTCACCGGGGAGCTGTTTTTT
TRBV19	-	-	TRBJ1-1	CASSIGVYDTEAFF	TGTGCCAGTAGTATCGGGGTATATGACACTGAAGCTTTCTTT
TRBV7-8	TRBD1	-	TRBJ2-3	CASSPTTSLGTGGLTDTQYF	TGTGCCAGCAGCCCCACGACGTCCCTCGGGACAGGGGGACTCACAGATACGCAGTATTTT
TRBV5-4	-	-	TRBJ1-1	CASSRDKNTEAFF	TGTGCCAGCAGTCGTGACAAGAACACTGAAGCTTTCTTT
TRBV28	-	-	TRBJ1-1	CASSGQMNTEAFF	TGTGCCAGCAGTGGACAGATGAACACTGAAGCTTTCTTT